The next 32 T cell receptor beta chains were all read from a single sample in a study of blood T cells in healthy people across ages. A second PCR of roughly 7 to 11 cycles used a sample-barcoded 5' primer and a J-beta primer mix. MiXCR was run by TCRdb on the 5' RACE reads, yielding one entry per CDR3 protein. The sample yields around 940,000 distinct CDR3 sequences, just over 50% seen once. The specimen was blood. The receptors originated from a woman aged 60-70 years in good health.

Note on this clonotype: The junction and the germline gene differ at one end; a read error may be behind it. The rearrangement joins TRBV7-2 to TRBJ2-7, with D tentatively TRBD2 (6 bases). Germline loops: CDR1 SGHTA, CDR2 FQGNSA. CDR3 length: 14 residues. CDR3 sequence (DNA): TGTGCCAGCAACTTAGGCCCTAGCGACTACGAGCAGTACTTC. It specifies CASNLGPSDYEQYF.

V is TRBV5-1 and J is TRBJ2-7; D is tentatively TRBD1 or TRBD2 (5 bases each). CDR1 and CDR2 (germline): SGHRS, YFSETQ. This CDR3 spans 15 amino acids. Trimming stripped 0 bases from V and 5 bases from J, with 15 bases between. The chain's CDR3 is CASSLDAGAGDEQYF. The CDR3 coding sequence is TGCGCCAGCAGCTTGGACGCCGGGGCGGGTGACGAGCAGTACTTC.

The chain has TRBV29-1 and TRBJ2-5; D is possibly TRBD2 (6 bases). The DNA end is a closer match to TRBJ2-7, so the J assignment may be wrong. CDR3 size: 13 residues. CDR1 is SQVTM and CDR2 is ANQGSEA in the germline V gene. For the CDR3, the DNA is TGCAGCGTTTCGGCGGGGCTCAGCTACGAGCAGTACTTC. Amino acids: CSVSAGLSYEQYF.

V usage is TRBV5-1 and J usage is TRBJ2-6; 7 bases line up with TRBD1. The germline V gene has CDR1 SGHRS and CDR2 YFSETQ. Germline trimming cut 4 bases from V and 0 bases from J; bases unmatched to any gene: 7. The CDR3 is 17 amino acids. CDR3 DNA: TGCGCCAGCAGCCCGGGGACAGCCTTCTCTGGGGCCAACGTCCTGACTTTC. This sequence encodes CASSPGTAFSGANVLTF.

The chain has TRBV10-1 and TRBJ2-3; TRBD2 agrees at 8 bases. The CDR3 is 17 residues long. CDR1 is WNHNN and CDR2 is SYGVQD in the germline V gene (reference sequence). The J segment lost 2 bases and the V segment lost 6 bases, leaving 13 bases of the junction unmatched. Here the CDR3 DNA reads TGCGCCAGCAGCGGAGGTAGCGGGAAGAGGACCACAGATACGCAGTATTTT. It encodes CASSGGSGKRTTDTQYF.

This sequence joins TRBV12-3 or TRBV12-4 and TRBJ2-7, with TRBD1 matching over 10 bases. V lost 6 bases and J lost 2; bases outside the gene matches: 7. The CDR3 runs to 15 residues. The CDR3 bases are TGTGCCAGCAGCTCACCCGGGACAGGGGCCTACGAGCAGTACTTC. It is translated as CASSSPGTGAYEQYF.

The chain employs TRBV28 and TRBJ2-7; possibly TRBD1 for D (6 bases). The end of the DNA aligns better with TRBJ2-5, so the J call may be wrong. CDR3 size: 12 residues. From germline, CDR1 is MDHEN and CDR2 SYDVKM. CDR3 in DNA: TGTGCCATCTCAGGGGTGGCGGAGACCCAGTACTTC. The encoded protein is CAISGVAETQYF.

The chain has TRBV29-1 and TRBJ1-5; weak D call: TRBD1 (5 bases). The CDR3 is 13 amino acids. CDR1 is SQVTM and CDR2 is ANQGSEA in the germline V gene. Trimming shortened V by 4 bases and J by 4 bases, and 11 bases separated the two germline ends. This chain's CDR3 is CSVGRDGNQPQHF. The CDR3 DNA is TGCAGCGTTGGTCGGGACGGTAATCAGCCCCAGCATTTT.

The genes are TRBV6-5 and TRBJ1-6, with D unclear. Trimming stripped 0 bases from V and 7 bases from J, with 19 bases between. Germline CDR1 reads MNHEY; CDR2 reads SVGAGI. The CDR3 consists of 18 residues. CDR3 amino acids: CASSYSKSRLYVNSPLHF. The DNA of the CDR3 is TGTGCCAGCAGTTACTCAAAAAGCAGGTTGTACGTCAATTCACCCCTCCACTTT.

The chain couples TRBV4-1 to TRBJ2-1; 7 nucleotides line up with TRBD2. CDR1 MGHRA and CDR2 YSYEKL come from the germline V gene. Trimming cost V 1 base and J 9 bases; bases outside gene matches: 9. CDR3 length: 15 amino acids. The CDR3 coding sequence is TGCGCCAGCAGCCAAGTTGGACGGGGGAGGGGTGAGCAGTTCTTC. It yields the protein CASSQVGRGRGEQFF.

The genes are TRBV5-1 and TRBJ2-3, with D possibly matching TRBD2 (5 bases). The CDR3 loop spans 14 amino acids. Trimming stripped 4 bases from V and 4 bases from J, with 13 bases between. Germline-derived CDR1 and CDR2 are SGHRS and YFSETQ. CDR3: CASSRGEGPDTQYF. CDR3 DNA sequence: TGCGCCAGCAGCCGGGGAGAAGGACCAGATACGCAGTATTTT. The full variable domain, in which reference TRBV5-1 and TRBJ2-3 provide the parts outside the CDR3, is KAGVTQTPRYLIKTRGQQVTLSCSPISGHRSVSWYQQTPGQGLQFLFEYFSETQRNKGNFPGRFSGRQFSNSRSEMNVSTLELGDSALYLCASSRGEGPDTQYFGPGTRLTVL.

Comments on this clonotype: This may be a read error, as it is one base from a much larger clone. The V gene is TRBV28, the J gene TRBJ1-2; possibly TRBD1 for D (5 bases). The CDR3 covers 15 residues. V lost 1 base and J lost 0, with 9 bases in between. Looked up from germline, CDR1 is MDHEN and CDR2 is SYDVKM. The CDR3 here is CASSLSRGANYGYTF. The DNA for the CDR3 is TGTGCCAGCAGTTTATCACGGGGGGCTAACTATGGCTACACCTTC.

In its sample, this clonotype was seen a few times. CDR3: CAISGTGNYEQYF. CDR3 DNA sequence: TGTGCCATCTCCGGGACAGGCAATTACGAGCAGTACTTC. The chain links TRBV28 to TRBJ2-7, with TRBD1 matching over 8 bases. The germline CDR1 and CDR2 sequences are MDHEN and SYDVKM. J was trimmed by 4 bases and V by 10 bases; bases with no gene match: 9. This CDR3 comprises 13 residues.

This clonotype was seen only a few times. The J gene is TRBJ2-6, the V gene TRBV7-9; possibly TRBD1 or TRBD2 for D (6 bases each). From germline, CDR1 is SEHNR and CDR2 FQNEAQ (reference sequence). The CDR3 totals 18 residues. The V gene lost 5 bases and the J gene lost 2 bases, with 19 bases spanning the gap. The CDR3 spells CASSPVTGGGPGANVLTF. Here the CDR3 DNA reads TGTGCCAGCAGCCCCGTGACAGGAGGAGGGCCTGGGGCCAACGTCCTGACTTTC.

This chain connects TRBV28 to TRBJ2-7; no definite D call. The germline V and J ends were trimmed by 4 bases and 8 bases, with 21 bases remaining between them. Germline CDR1 and CDR2: MDHEN and SYDVKM. The CDR3 runs to 15 residues. CDR3 sequence (DNA): TGTGCCAGCAGTTCTGGGCAGGAAAAGGGTGGCCAGCAGTACTTC. It yields the protein CASSSGQEKGGQQYF. Looking up the rest from reference TRBV28 and TRBJ2-7 gives the full variable domain: DVKVTQSSRYLVKRTGEKVFLECVQDMDHENMFWYRQDPGLGLRLIYFSYDVKMKEKGDIPEGYSVSREKKERFSLILESASTNQTSMYLCASSSGQEKGGQQYFGPGTRLTVT.

This chain connects TRBV28 to TRBJ2-7; D call uncertain. Trimming pared 4 bases from V and 1 base from J, leaving 11 bases between. This CDR3 is 14 amino acids long. Germline lookup yields CDR1 MDHEN and CDR2 SYDVKM. CDR3 nucleotides: TGTGCCAGCAGTTCGCACAGCCTATCCTACGAGCAGTACTTC. Translating it yields CASSSHSLSYEQYF. Full variable domain (outside the CDR3, taken from reference TRBV28 and TRBJ2-7): DVKVTQSSRYLVKRTGEKVFLECVQDMDHENMFWYRQDPGLGLRLIYFSYDVKMKEKGDIPEGYSVSREKKERFSLILESASTNQTSMYLCASSSHSLSYEQYFGPGTRLTVT.

The chain joins TRBV4-1 to TRBJ1-2; D gene uncertain. This CDR3 comprises 15 residues. Germline CDR1 MGHRA, CDR2 YSYEKL. The V end was cut by 0 bases, the J end by 8 bases, with 16 bases between. CDR3 bases: TGCGCCAGCAGCCAAGAAGGCCAGCCGATGGAGGGCTACACCTTC. Translation gives CASSQEGQPMEGYTF.

The chain is built from TRBV12-3 or TRBV12-4 and TRBJ2-3; the D gene is possibly TRBD2 (5 bases). The CDR3 runs to 16 residues. The germline V and J ends were trimmed by 5 bases and 4 bases, with 19 bases remaining between them. The CDR3 spells CASSPPSRGRADTQYF. CDR3 nucleotide sequence: TGTGCCAGCAGTCCTCCCTCGAGAGGGAGAGCAGATACGCAGTATTTT.

The chain has TRBV28 and TRBJ2-4; D ambiguous. The J call is in doubt because the DNA end fits TRBJ2-7 better. This CDR3 contains 16 residues. Germline V CDR1 and CDR2: MDHEN, SYDVKM. In DNA, the CDR3 is TGTGCCAGCAGTTTAACCGTGAGCACCCTGGGCTACGAGCAGTACTTC. It yields the protein CASSLTVSTLGYEQYF.

To note about this clonotype: One base away lies a much larger clone, so this may be a sequencing read error. The chain recombines TRBV29-1 with TRBJ2-7, with TRBD1 matching over 10 bases. Germline V gene data show CDR1 as SQVTM and CDR2 as ANQGSEA. The trim removed 6 bases at V and 5 bases at J, leaving 7 bases unmatched. The CDR3 is made up of 13 amino acids. Here the CDR3 DNA reads TGCAGCGTCGTGACAGGGGGCAATGACGAGCAGTACTTC. This sequence encodes CSVVTGGNDEQYF.

V and J are TRBV7-2 and TRBJ2-7; 8 nucleotides line up with TRBD2. The V gene's germline CDR1 is SGHTA and CDR2 FQGNSA. The V segment lost 3 bases and the J segment 2 bases; nucleotides outside the gene matches: 6. CDR3 length: 15 residues. CDR3 coding DNA: TGTGCCAGCAGCTTCTCCGGGGGGGCCCCCTACGAGCAGTACTTC. Translation: CASSFSGGAPYEQYF.

V gene TRBV20-1 combines with J gene TRBJ2-7; tentative D call: TRBD2 (6 bases). This CDR3 spans 14 amino acids. The V gene's germline CDR1 is DFQATT and CDR2 SNEGSKA (reference sequence). V lost 3 bases and J 2 bases, leaving 14 bases between the germline ends. The CDR3 sequence: CSASSGRPPYEQYF. CDR3 sequence (DNA): TGCAGTGCTAGTTCAGGGAGGCCTCCCTACGAGCAGTACTTC.

The V and J genes are TRBV4-3 and TRBJ2-2; D possibly corresponds to TRBD2 (5 bases). The length of the CDR3 is 15 residues. The germline CDR1 and CDR2 sequences are LGHNA and YSLEER. V dropped 3 bases and J dropped 0 bases, with 8 bases sitting between them. The CDR3 nucleotides are TGCGCCAGCAGCCATACGGGATCGAACACCGGGGAGCTGTTTTTT. Translating gives CASSHTGSNTGELFF.

This clonotype was found a few times. V and J are TRBV6-5 and TRBJ2-3, with no clear D. Germline V lookup: CDR1 MNHEY, CDR2 SVGAGI. V was shortened by 6 bases and J by 0 bases, with 10 bases between the two germline ends. This CDR3 contains 14 residues. The CDR3 loop reads CASRPDWSTDTQYF. CDR3 sequence (DNA): TGTGCCAGCAGGCCCGACTGGAGCACAGATACGCAGTATTTT.

This chain links TRBV7-6 with TRBJ2-1, with 8 nucleotides matching TRBD2. The length of the CDR3 is 14 residues. The trim removed 5 bases at V and 9 bases at J, leaving 9 bases unmatched. Germline V gene sequence: CDR1 SGHVS, CDR2 FNYEAQ. The CDR3: CASSQGLEGGEQFF. Here the CDR3 DNA reads TGTGCCAGCAGCCAGGGACTAGAGGGTGGTGAGCAGTTCTTC.

There are a few counts of this clonotype. The V call is TRBV29-1, the J call TRBJ2-3, with 10 bases identical to TRBD2. CDR1 SQVTM and CDR2 ANQGSEA come from the germline V gene. V lost 1 base to trimming and J lost 6 bases; unmatched junction nucleotides: 1. This CDR3 has 13 residues. CDR3 DNA sequence: TGCAGCGTTGAAGCTAGCGGGAGTGATACGCAGTATTTT. This encodes CSVEASGSDTQYF.

The chain joins TRBV7-9 to TRBJ1-4, with a possible D match to TRBD1 (5 bases). The germline V gene encodes CDR1 SEHNR and CDR2 FQNEAQ (reference sequence). The CDR3 contains 14 residues. Deletions cut 7 bases from V and 4 bases from J, with 13 bases between. The CDR3 reads CASNRDGSNEKLFF. The DNA for the CDR3 is TGTGCCAGCAACCGGGACGGAAGTAATGAAAAACTGTTTTTT.

The chain uses TRBV20-1 and TRBJ1-5; possible D gene TRBD1, 5 bases. V shed 3 bases and J shed 7 bases, with 13 bases lying between them. In germline, CDR1 is DFQATT, CDR2 SNEGSKA (reference sequence). The CDR3 extends over 13 amino acids. In DNA form, the CDR3 reads TGCAGTGCTAGGGGGGGAATTGGCCAGCCCCAGCATTTT. This codes for CSARGGIGQPQHF.

This sequence joins TRBV7-8 and TRBJ2-4; possible D gene TRBD1, 6 bases. The germline CDR1 and CDR2 sequences are SGHVS and FQNEAQ. V was cut by 3 bases and J by 1 base, with 7 bases left in between. The CDR3 totals 14 residues. For the CDR3, the DNA is TGTGCCAGCAGCTTCCAGGGGGCCAAAAACATTCAGTACTTC. It codes for CASSFQGAKNIQYF. Together with reference TRBV7-8 and TRBJ2-4, the CDR3 gives the full variable domain: GAGVSQSPRYKVAKRGQDVALRCDPISGHVSLFWYQQALGQGPEFLTYFQNEAQLDKSGLPSDRFFAERPEGSVSTLKIQRTQQEDSAVYLCASSFQGAKNIQYFGAGTRLSVL.

This clonotype has more than one count but fewer than ten. The gene calls are TRBV4-1 and TRBJ2-3; TRBD2 matches 8 bases. CDR1 is MGHRA, CDR2 YSYEKL, per germline. The CDR3 covers 17 residues. Losses at the gene ends were 3 bases for V and 4 bases for J; bases not matched to a gene: 12. The CDR3 sequence is CASSHDGLAGRADTQYF. CDR3 sequence (DNA): TGCGCCAGCAGCCATGACGGCTTAGCGGGAAGGGCAGATACGCAGTATTTT.

Only one count was recorded for this clonotype. The V and J genes are TRBV7-2 and TRBJ2-7, with no clear D. The CDR3 is 14 residues long. Germline CDR1 SGHTA, CDR2 FQGNSA. V lost 5 bases and J 9 bases, leaving 20 bases between the germline ends. CDR3 nucleotide sequence: TGTGCCAGCAGCCCCTCCGGGCGGCCTTCCGGGCAGTACTTC. It specifies CASSPSGRPSGQYF.

This clonotype was counted a few times. CDR3 sequence reads: CSARGFGQGEETQYF. The CDR3 bases are TGCAGTGCTAGAGGTTTTGGACAGGGGGAAGAGACCCAGTACTTC. The rearrangement uses TRBV20-1 and TRBJ2-7, with TRBD1 matching 10 bases. The J call may be wrong; the DNA end is better matched by TRBJ2-5. The germline V gene has CDR1 DFQATT and CDR2 SNEGSKA (reference sequence). The CDR3 spans 15 residues.